This T cell receptor beta chain derives from a study of OX40 agonist ivuxolimab in advanced cancers. On the study more broadly: Clinicians treated patients with ivuxolimab, an agonistic anti-OX40 (CD134) antibody.

Assay: immunoSEQ multiplex PCR; the TCRdb copy retains only in-frame clones and omits some. The table lists more than 80,000 clones, 70% to 90% of them singletons, with approximately 2% in the top ten. The cohort excluded patients with autoimmune disease history or systemic immunosuppression. Samples of blood were obtained at baseline, on cycle 4 day 1, and on cycle 7 day 1. This clone showed up just once. Germline V CDR1 and CDR2: SNHLY, FYNNEI. V lost 6 bases and J lost 11; bases outside the gene matches: 9. CDR3 length: 12 amino acids. The clonotype comes from an adult with an advanced solid tumor such as melanoma, head and neck, liver or kidney cancer. This sequence joins TRBV2 and TRBJ1-1; 7 bases are shared with TRBD1. Sequenced material: CD4+ or CD8+ T cells sorted from blood, taken in a trial of the OX40 agonist ivuxolimab. CDR3 residues: CASRGDSLEAFF. The CDR3 DNA follows: TGTGCCAGCAGAGGGGACAGCCTTGAGGCTTTCTTT.